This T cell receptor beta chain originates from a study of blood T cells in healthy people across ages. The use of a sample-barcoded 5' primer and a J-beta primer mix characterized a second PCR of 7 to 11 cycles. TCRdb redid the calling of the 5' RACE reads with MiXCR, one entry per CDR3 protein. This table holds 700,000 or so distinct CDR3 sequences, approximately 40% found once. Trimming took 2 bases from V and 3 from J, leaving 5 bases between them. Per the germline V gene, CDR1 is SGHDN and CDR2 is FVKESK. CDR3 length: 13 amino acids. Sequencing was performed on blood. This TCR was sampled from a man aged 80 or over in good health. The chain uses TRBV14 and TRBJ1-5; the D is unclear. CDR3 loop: CASSQFNNQPQHF. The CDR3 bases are TGTGCCAGCAGCCAATTCAACAATCAGCCCCAGCATTTT. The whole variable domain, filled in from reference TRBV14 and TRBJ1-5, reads EAGVTQFPSHSVIEKGQTVTLRCDPISGHDNLYWYRRVMGKEIKFLLHFVKESKQDESGMPNNRFLAERTGGTYSTLKVQPAELEDSGVYFCASSQFNNQPQHFGDGTRLSIL.